Shown below are 29 T cell receptor beta chains from a single sample sequenced in a study of post-analysis software for immune sequencing data. Their cognate antigens are unknown. Overall study results and limits: With TRBV5-6, TRBV5-1 and TRBV20-1 included, five TRBV segments were more frequent in patients than in controls.

Prepared libraries of TCR beta cDNA carried unique molecular identifiers. TCRdb itself ran the PCR reads through MiXCR, one entry per CDR3 protein. The table records more than 500,000 distinct CDR3 sequences, 30% to 40% of them present only once. Sequencing used blood. The receptors come from a girl aged 2-17 years with multiple sclerosis.

Concerning this clonotype: An end of the junction differs from the germline gene, which may be a read error. This rearrangement joins TRBV5-1 to TRBJ1-6; weak D call: TRBD1 (6 bases). CDR1 and CDR2 from the germline V gene are SGHRS and YFSETQ. This CDR3 has 17 amino acids. CDR3 bases: TGCCCCAGCAGCTTGTTGGGGGCCCAGGGGAAGAATTCACCCCTCCACTTT. It translates to CPSSLLGAQGKNSPLHF.

The rearrangement uses TRBV5-1 and TRBJ2-1, with 9 positions matching TRBD2. CDR3 size: 17 residues. The junction had 12 bases not matched to a gene; V was cut back by 0 bases and J by 8 bases. Germline CDR1 and CDR2: SGHRS and YFSETQ. CDR3 bases: TGCGCCAGCAGCTTGGTGTTAGCGGGGGCCCCTAGCGATGAGCAGTTCTTC. It is translated as CASSLVLAGAPSDEQFF.

This clonotype was counted many times. This sequence joins TRBV12-3 or TRBV12-4 and TRBJ1-2; weak D call: TRBD1 (6 bases). This CDR3 spans 13 amino acids. The V end was cut by 3 bases, the J end by 6 bases, with 11 bases between. CDR3 amino acids: CASSFGGGHGYTF. In DNA form, the CDR3 reads TGTGCCAGCAGTTTCGGCGGGGGCCATGGCTACACCTTC.

The chain is built from TRBV7-9 and TRBJ2-1; D uncertain. The CDR3 contains 13 residues. Trimming left V 4 bases short and J 2 bases short, with 6 bases between. Germline V lookup: CDR1 SEHNR, CDR2 FQNEAQ (reference sequence). CDR3 protein: CASSSRTYNEQFF. DNA for the CDR3: TGTGCCAGCAGCTCCAGAACCTACAATGAGCAGTTCTTC.

This clonotype was observed a handful of times. The chain couples TRBV20-1 to TRBJ2-7, with 7 bases that match TRBD1. CDR3 length: 12 amino acids. Germline CDR1 and CDR2: DFQATT and SNEGSKA (reference sequence). V lost 5 bases, J lost 2 bases, and 3 bases stayed unmatched. In DNA form, the CDR3 reads TGCAGTGCTTGGACAGGACCCTACGAGCAGTACTTC. Its protein is CSAWTGPYEQYF.

The table lists this clonotype with a few counts. This rearrangement joins TRBV29-1 to TRBJ1-1; the D gene is possibly TRBD1 (5 bases). V lost 4 bases and J lost 0, with 18 bases in between. The V gene's germline CDR1 is SQVTM and CDR2 ANQGSEA. There are 16 residues in the CDR3. The CDR3 sequence: CSVAARTGRMNTEAFF. The CDR3 DNA follows: TGCAGCGTTGCTGCCAGAACAGGTCGAATGAACACTGAAGCTTTCTTT.

This clonotype was counted only a few times. V usage is TRBV25-1 and J usage is TRBJ2-3, with TRBD2 as a possible D gene (5 bases). The CDR3 extends over 11 amino acids. Germline lookup yields CDR1 MGHDK and CDR2 SYGVNS. Deletions cut 5 bases from V and 8 bases from J, with 8 bases between. DNA of the CDR3: TGTGCCAGCAGTCAACGGGGTACGCAGTATTTT. Its translation is CASSQRGTQYF.

The chain couples TRBV29-1 to TRBJ1-2; no definite D call. The V and J ends lost 3 bases and 2 bases respectively, with 7 bases between them. The germline V gene has CDR1 SQVTM and CDR2 ANQGSEA. The CDR3 contains 12 residues. DNA of the CDR3: TGCAGCGTTGATACGGGGAACTATGGCTACACCTTC. Translating gives CSVDTGNYGYTF.

This clonotype was recorded a few times. The V call is TRBV7-9, the J call TRBJ1-4; D is uncertain. The CDR3 runs to 14 residues. Germline CDR1 and CDR2: SEHNR and FQNEAQ (reference sequence). Trimming removed 5 bases at V and 6 bases at J, with 13 bases between. The CDR3 DNA reads as TGTGCCAGCAGCGTCGCGGGCGGGTATGAAAAACTGTTTTTT. It yields the protein CASSVAGGYEKLFF.

The CDR3 DNA follows: TGCAGTGCTAAGATAAACCGGGCCAGAGAGGAGCAGTACTTC. As protein: CSAKINRAREEQYF. V and J are TRBV20-1 and TRBJ2-7; D remains ambiguous. Germline values: CDR1 DFQATT, CDR2 SNEGSKA (reference sequence). Trimming left V 4 bases short and J 7 bases short, with 20 bases between. CDR3 length: 14 residues.

The chain recombines TRBV5-1 with TRBJ2-4, with 8 bases lining up with TRBD2. Germline loops: CDR1 SGHRS, CDR2 YFSETQ. The length of the CDR3 is 18 residues. Losses at the gene ends were 6 bases for V and 1 base for J; bases not matched to a gene: 15. The CDR3 coding sequence is TGCGCCAGCAATACTGGTGAGCGGGGGCCTCTGGCCAAAAACATTCAGTACTTC. It yields the protein CASNTGERGPLAKNIQYF. The variable domain in full, with the rest retrieved from reference TRBV5-1 and TRBJ2-4, is KAGVTQTPRYLIKTRGQQVTLSCSPISGHRSVSWYQQTPGQGLQFLFEYFSETQRNKGNFPGRFSGRQFSNSRSEMNVSTLELGDSALYLCASNTGERGPLAKNIQYFGAGTRLSVL.

This clonotype showed up just a few times. The junction does not match germline at one end; this may be a read error. The V gene is TRBV13, the J gene TRBJ2-6, with a possible D match to TRBD2 (6 bases). CDR1 is PRHDT, CDR2 FYEKMQ, per germline (reference sequence). CDR3 length equals 17 residues. The CDR3 here is CASSPYTGVSGASVLTF. CDR3 DNA sequence: TGTGCCAGCAGCCCCTACACGGGGGTCTCTGGGGCCAGCGTCCTGACTTTC. Variable domain in full (rest from reference TRBV13 and TRBJ2-6): AAGVIQSPRHLIKEKRETATLKCYPIPRHDTVYWYQQGPGQDPQFLISFYEKMQSDKGSIPDRFSAQQFSDYHSELNMSSLELGDSALYFCASSPYTGVSGASVLTFGAGSRLTVL.

The CDR3, as DNA: TGCAGTGCTAGAGATCCCAGCTCTGGGGGCGATACTGAAGCTTTCTTT. Translated: CSARDPSSGGDTEAFF. The J gene is TRBJ1-1, the V gene TRBV20-1, with D tentatively TRBD1 (6 bases). The CDR3 runs to 16 residues. Looked up from germline, CDR1 is DFQATT and CDR2 is SNEGSKA (reference sequence). V gave up 0 bases and J gave up 5 bases, with 19 bases separating them.

The chain joins TRBV6-5 to TRBJ1-1; D is ambiguous. This CDR3 is 13 amino acids long. The V gene's germline CDR1 is MNHEY and CDR2 SVGAGI. V was pared by 2 bases and J by 7 bases, with 11 bases between. This chain's CDR3 is CASSYGLEVEAFF. In DNA, the CDR3 is TGTGCCAGCAGTTACGGCCTGGAGGTTGAAGCTTTCTTT.

The chain couples TRBV5-1 to TRBJ2-1; 11 bases agree with TRBD2. Germline assignment: CDR1 SGHRS and CDR2 YFSETQ. J lost 0 bases, V lost 1 base, and 6 bases had no gene match. This CDR3 spans 18 amino acids. This CDR3 reads CASSLRASGRSSYNEQFF. DNA for the CDR3: TGCGCCAGCAGCTTGAGGGCTAGCGGGAGGAGCTCCTACAATGAGCAGTTCTTC.

The chain has TRBV5-1 and TRBJ2-3; D not resolved. Per germline, CDR1 SGHRS and CDR2 YFSETQ. The CDR3 has 12 amino acids. V was cut by 5 bases and J by 5 bases, with 9 bases left in between. The CDR3 is CASRRTEDTQYF. CDR3 DNA sequence: TGCGCCAGCAGAAGAACCGAAGATACGCAGTATTTT. Together with reference TRBV5-1 and TRBJ2-3, the CDR3 gives the full variable domain: KAGVTQTPRYLIKTRGQQVTLSCSPISGHRSVSWYQQTPGQGLQFLFEYFSETQRNKGNFPGRFSGRQFSNSRSEMNVSTLELGDSALYLCASRRTEDTQYFGPGTRLTVL.

This clonotype was counted a few times. CDR3 residues: CASSLRQGYTDTQYF. The CDR3 region has the DNA TGTGCCAGCAGCCTCCGACAGGGTTACACAGATACGCAGTATTTT. The chain has TRBV5-5 and TRBJ2-3; TRBD1 aligns across 7 bases. The V gene's germline CDR1 is SGHKS and CDR2 YYEKEE (reference sequence). J gave up 2 bases and V 4 bases, and 7 bases lay outside the gene matches. CDR3 size: 15 residues. The full variable domain, with the rest looked up from reference TRBV5-5 and TRBJ2-3, is DAGVTQSPTHLIKTRGQQVTLRCSPISGHKSVSWYQQVLGQGPQFIFQYYEKEERGRGNFPDRFSARQFPNYSSELNVNALLLGDSALYLCASSLRQGYTDTQYFGPGTRLTVL.

The rearrangement joins TRBV5-1 to TRBJ2-3; no firm D call. The CDR3 covers 16 residues. Germline assignment: CDR1 SGHRS and CDR2 YFSETQ. V shed 1 base and J shed 3 bases, with 15 bases lying between them. The CDR3 loop is CASSLLPRPTTDTQYF. The CDR3 DNA is TGCGCCAGCAGCTTGCTACCGCGCCCCACGACAGATACGCAGTATTTT. The full variable domain, its missing parts supplied by reference TRBV5-1 and TRBJ2-3, is KAGVTQTPRYLIKTRGQQVTLSCSPISGHRSVSWYQQTPGQGLQFLFEYFSETQRNKGNFPGRFSGRQFSNSRSEMNVSTLELGDSALYLCASSLLPRPTTDTQYFGPGTRLTVL.

This clonotype was observed once. This chain uses TRBV5-6 with TRBJ2-2; 7 nucleotides match TRBD2. J gave up 3 bases and V 0 bases, and 5 bases lay outside the gene matches. CDR3 length equals 16 residues. From germline, CDR1 is SGHDT and CDR2 YYEEEE. The CDR3 nucleotides read TGTGCCAGCAGCTTGGAGGAGCGGGGCTACACCGGGGAGCTGTTTTTT. Translating gives CASSLEERGYTGELFF.

On this clonotype itself: A much larger clone lies one base from this, so it may be a read error. This chain links TRBV7-2 with TRBJ2-4, with 7 bases fitting TRBD1. The tail of the sequence fits TRBJ2-7 better, so the J call may be wrong. The CDR3 runs 16 residues. The germline V gene encodes CDR1 SGHTA and CDR2 FQGNSA. The CDR3 DNA reads as TGTGCCAGCAGCTTAGATGACAGGGCTTTCCCCTACGAGCAGTACTTC. Residues: CASSLDDRAFPYEQYF.

The chain joins TRBV6-6 to TRBJ1-2; D not certain. Trimming pared 0 bases from V and 10 bases from J, leaving 12 bases between. There are 13 residues in the CDR3. Germline V gene lookup returns CDR1 MNHNY and CDR2 SVGAGI (reference sequence). DNA for the CDR3: TGTGCCAGCAGTTACTCGGACCGTCTTTCCTACACCTTC. It specifies CASSYSDRLSYTF.

The rearrangement uses TRBV5-1 and TRBJ2-5; D unclear. This CDR3 contains 18 residues. The germline V and J ends were trimmed by 3 bases and 7 bases, with 28 bases remaining between them. From germline, CDR1 is SGHRS and CDR2 YFSETQ. DNA for the CDR3: TGCGCCAGCAGCTCACCTATGCAGCGCTCCGCGGCCTTAGCGACCCAGTACTTC. Translating gives CASSSPMQRSAALATQYF.

The V and J genes are TRBV12-3 or TRBV12-4 and TRBJ2-5, with D perhaps matching TRBD2 (6 bases). The V end lost 0 bases, the J end lost 3 bases, and 11 bases lay between the germline ends. This CDR3 contains 15 residues. CDR3 region: CASSLAGGLKETQYF. Here the CDR3 DNA reads TGTGCCAGCAGTTTAGCCGGGGGACTGAAAGAGACCCAGTACTTC.

The V and J genes are TRBV24-1 and TRBJ2-1, with D possibly being TRBD2 (6 bases). Germline V gene data show CDR1 as KGHDR and CDR2 as SFDVKD. This CDR3 spans 12 amino acids. The V end lost 4 bases, the J end lost 7 bases, and 7 bases lay between the germline ends. The CDR3 DNA is TGTGCCACCAGTGACGCGGGAAATGAGCAGTTCTTC. Protein sequence: CATSDAGNEQFF.

This clonotype showed up just a few times. The chain uses TRBV27 and TRBJ1-2; D might be TRBD1 (5 bases). This CDR3 is 15 amino acids long. Trimming removed 5 bases from V and 7 bases from J, with 20 bases in between. Germline V gene data show CDR1 as MNHEY and CDR2 as SMNVEV (reference sequence). CDR3 protein: CASSRSRVLDSGYTF. In DNA, the CDR3 is TGTGCCAGCAGTAGAAGCCGGGTTCTCGACAGTGGCTACACCTTC.

This clonotype was picked up a small number of times. The chain uses TRBV12-3 or TRBV12-4 and TRBJ2-1; D remains ambiguous. V was shortened by 6 bases and J by 4 bases, with 10 bases between the two germline ends. The CDR3 loop spans 13 amino acids. CDR3 residues: CASSDGTYNEQFF. Written as DNA, the CDR3 is TGTGCCAGCAGCGACGGCACGTACAATGAGCAGTTCTTC.

This clonotype was counted between two and nine times. The chain carries TRBV20-1 and TRBJ2-4; D might be TRBD1 (5 bases). The V end was cut by 4 bases, the J end by 0 bases, with 13 bases between. The CDR3 runs to 15 residues. The germline V gene has CDR1 DFQATT and CDR2 SNEGSKA (reference sequence). CDR3 sequence: CSAIGREKAKNIQYF. CDR3 coding DNA: TGCAGTGCTATCGGCAGGGAAAAAGCCAAAAACATTCAGTACTTC.

This clonotype was seen many times. This chain connects TRBV12-3 or TRBV12-4 to TRBJ2-7; TRBD1 agrees at 7 bases. This CDR3 contains 13 residues. V lost 6 bases, J lost 2 bases, and 4 bases stayed unmatched. CDR3 DNA sequence: TGTGCCAGCAGGATGACAGGGCCCTACGAGCAGTACTTC. Translated, it gives CASRMTGPYEQYF.

Details on this clonotype: A much larger clone sits a single nucleotide away, making a read error possible. This chain links TRBV20-1 with TRBJ2-7; D is perhaps TRBD2 (6 bases). Germline V gives CDR1 DFQATT, CDR2 SNEGSKA (reference sequence). This CDR3 has 14 residues. CDR3 sequence reads: CSASGLLSSYGQYF. CDR3 DNA sequence: TGCAGTGCTTCGGGACTCTTGAGCTCCTACGGGCAGTACTTC.